The rows below give T cell receptor beta chains drawn from one sample of a study of human T cells and chemical hapten exposure. MiXCR, applied by TCRdb to the RACE reads, yields one record per CDR3 protein. The sample shows about 120,000 distinct CDR3 sequences, roughly 15% of them seen only once. The specimen was whole blood, collected in connection with sensitization to the hapten diphenylcyclopropenone (DPC). These receptors were taken from a man in his late teens or twenties with alopecia areata. Some clones in this sample may be carry-over from other donors' samples. The CDR3 runs from the conserved cysteine through the conserved F or W. A D gene is named only where the DNA matches it firmly. Size is omitted from some rows. Given values are once, few, many or a class for expanded clones.

v_gene,abundance,j_gene,d_gene,CDR3nt,CDR3aa
TRBV11-1,few,TRBJ1-5,TRBD1,TGTGCCAGCAGCGGAACAGGGGCTCCCAATCAGCCCCAGCATTTT,CASSGTGAPNQPQHF
TRBV6-2/TRBV6-3,.,TRBJ2-3,.,TGTGCCAGCAGTTACGCCGAATGGGACACGCAGTATTTT,CASSYAEWDTQYF
TRBV28,few,TRBJ2-5,.,TGTGCCACCGTTGGTAGAGTGGAGACCCAGTACTTC,CATVGRVETQYF
TRBV12-3/TRBV12-4,few,TRBJ1-2,.,TGTGCCAGCAAGATTCCCGCGGGGGCCTGGGGCTACACCTTC,CASKIPAGAWGYTF
TRBV19,few,TRBJ2-3,TRBD2,TGTGCCAGTAGTATAGATCTGTGGCTAGCGGGAAAAGCAGATACGCAGTATTTT,CASSIDLWLAGKADTQYF
TRBV24-1,few,TRBJ2-1,.,TGTGCCACCAGTGACCTAGGGGACAATGAGCAGTTCTTC,CATSDLGDNEQFF
TRBV7-3,few,TRBJ1-2,.,TGTGCCAGCAGCCTCAGCCCTAGAGAAGGCTACACCTTC,CASSLSPREGYTF
TRBV11-2,.,TRBJ1-1,.,TGTGCCAGCAGCCCCAGGGGATCGGGCACTGAAGCTTTCTTT,CASSPRGSGTEAFF
TRBV5-1,few,TRBJ1-2,.,TGCGCCAGCAGCTTGGCCGGGGTCCCGAGCTACACCTTC,CASSLAGVPSYTF
TRBV19,.,TRBJ1-5,.,TGTGCCAGTAGTATTTTGGGGAGCAATCAGCCCCAGCATTTT,CASSILGSNQPQHF
TRBV27,few,TRBJ2-5,.,TGTGCCAGCAGTTTACTTCCAGGGAAGCAAGAGACCCAGTACTTC,CASSLLPGKQETQYF
TRBV28,few,TRBJ1-1,.,TGTGCCAGCAGAATAAGGCAGAGCACTGAAGCTTTCTTT,CASRIRQSTEAFF
TRBV25-1,few,TRBJ1-2,TRBD1,TGTGCCAGCGGGACAGGGTCCGGCTACACCTTC,CASGTGSGYTF